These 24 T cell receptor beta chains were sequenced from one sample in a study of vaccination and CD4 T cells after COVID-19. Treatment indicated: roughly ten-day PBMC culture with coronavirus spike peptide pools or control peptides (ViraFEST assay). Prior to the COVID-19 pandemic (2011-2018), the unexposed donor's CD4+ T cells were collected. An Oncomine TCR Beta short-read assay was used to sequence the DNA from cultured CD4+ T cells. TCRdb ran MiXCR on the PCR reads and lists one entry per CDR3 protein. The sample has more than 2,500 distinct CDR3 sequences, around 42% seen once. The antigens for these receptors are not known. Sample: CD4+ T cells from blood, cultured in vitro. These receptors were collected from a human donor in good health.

CDR3 nucleotides: TGTGCCAGCAGCTTACTTCCTGTCACCGGGGAGCTGTTTTTT. Translated, it gives CASSLLPVTGELFF. The J gene is TRBJ2-2, the V gene TRBV11-3; no clear D gene. Germline V gene lookup returns CDR1 SGHNT and CDR2 YENEEA. V was shortened by 2 bases and J by 4 bases, with 8 bases between the two germline ends. This CDR3 comprises 14 residues.

The CDR3 spells CSGSTDTQYF. The CDR3 coding sequence is TGCAGCGGAAGCACAGATACGCAGTATTTT. The chain is built from TRBV29-1 and TRBJ2-3, with D unresolved. The V gene lost 7 bases and the J gene lost 0 bases, with 2 bases spanning the gap. Germline loops: CDR1 SQVTM, CDR2 ANQGSEA. CDR3 length: 10 amino acids.

CDR3 loop: CASSSWDSNTEAFF. CDR3 in DNA: TGTGCCAGCAGCTCCTGGGACAGTAACACTGAAGCTTTCTTT. V is TRBV7-9 and J is TRBJ1-1, with 7 bases fitting TRBD1. Per the germline V gene, CDR1 is SEHNR and CDR2 is FQNEAQ (reference sequence). The CDR3 spans 14 residues. The V and J ends lost 4 bases and 2 bases, in that order; junction bases with no gene match: 4.

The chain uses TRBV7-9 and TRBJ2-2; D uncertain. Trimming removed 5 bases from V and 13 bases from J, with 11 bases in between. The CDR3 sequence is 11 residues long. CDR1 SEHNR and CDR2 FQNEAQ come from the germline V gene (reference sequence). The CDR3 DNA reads TGTGCCAGCAGCCCAGAGGTTGGGCTGTTTTTT. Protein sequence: CASSPEVGLFF.

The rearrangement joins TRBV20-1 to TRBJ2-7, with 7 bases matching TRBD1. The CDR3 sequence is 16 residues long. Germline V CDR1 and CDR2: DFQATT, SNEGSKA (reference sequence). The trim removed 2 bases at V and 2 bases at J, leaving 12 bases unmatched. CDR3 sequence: CSARPPTGTATYEQYF. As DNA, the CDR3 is TGCAGTGCTAGACCCCCCACCGGGACAGCCACCTACGAGCAGTACTTC.

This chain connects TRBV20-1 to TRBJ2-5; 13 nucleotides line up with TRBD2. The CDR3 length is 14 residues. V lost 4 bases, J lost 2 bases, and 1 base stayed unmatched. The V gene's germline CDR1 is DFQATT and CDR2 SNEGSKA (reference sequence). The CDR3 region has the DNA TGCAGTGCTATGGGACTAGCGGGACAAGAGACCCAGTACTTC. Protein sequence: CSAMGLAGQETQYF.

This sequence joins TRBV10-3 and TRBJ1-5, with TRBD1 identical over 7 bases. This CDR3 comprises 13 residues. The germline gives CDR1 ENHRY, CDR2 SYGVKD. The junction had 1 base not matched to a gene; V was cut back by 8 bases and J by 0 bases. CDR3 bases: TGTGCCATCGGGACAGATAGCAATCAGCCCCAGCATTTT. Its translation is CAIGTDSNQPQHF.

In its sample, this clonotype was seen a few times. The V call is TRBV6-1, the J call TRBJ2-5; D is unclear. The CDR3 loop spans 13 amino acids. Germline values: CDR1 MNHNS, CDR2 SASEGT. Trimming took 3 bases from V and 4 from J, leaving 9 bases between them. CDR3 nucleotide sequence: TGTGCCAGCAGTGATCAACTACCAGAGACCCAGTACTTC. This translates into CASSDQLPETQYF.

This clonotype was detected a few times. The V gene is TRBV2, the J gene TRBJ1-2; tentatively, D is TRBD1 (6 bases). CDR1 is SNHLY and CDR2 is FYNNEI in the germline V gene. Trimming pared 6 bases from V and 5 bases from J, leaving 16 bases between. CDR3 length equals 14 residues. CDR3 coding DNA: TGTGCCAGCAGGGAACTGGACAGCCTATATGGCTACACCTTC. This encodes CASRELDSLYGYTF.

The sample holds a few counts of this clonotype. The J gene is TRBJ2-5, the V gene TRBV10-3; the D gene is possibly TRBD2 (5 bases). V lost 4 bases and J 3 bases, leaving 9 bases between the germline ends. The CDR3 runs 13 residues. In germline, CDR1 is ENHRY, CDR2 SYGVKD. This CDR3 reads CAISGAGEETQYF. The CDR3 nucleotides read TGTGCCATCAGTGGAGCCGGGGAAGAGACCCAGTACTTC.

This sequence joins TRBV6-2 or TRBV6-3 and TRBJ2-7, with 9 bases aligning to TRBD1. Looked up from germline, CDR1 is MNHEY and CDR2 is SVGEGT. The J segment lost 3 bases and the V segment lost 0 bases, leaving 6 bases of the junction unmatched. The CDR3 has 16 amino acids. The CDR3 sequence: CASSYSGTGSIYEQYF. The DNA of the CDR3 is TGTGCCAGCAGTTACTCTGGGACAGGGTCGATCTACGAGCAGTACTTC.

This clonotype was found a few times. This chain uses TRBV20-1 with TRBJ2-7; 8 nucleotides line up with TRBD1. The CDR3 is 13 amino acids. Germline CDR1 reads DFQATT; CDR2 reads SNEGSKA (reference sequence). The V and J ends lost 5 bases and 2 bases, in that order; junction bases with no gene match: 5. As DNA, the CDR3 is TGCAGTGCTGGCGGGACAGGCACCTACGAGCAGTACTTC. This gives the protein CSAGGTGTYEQYF.

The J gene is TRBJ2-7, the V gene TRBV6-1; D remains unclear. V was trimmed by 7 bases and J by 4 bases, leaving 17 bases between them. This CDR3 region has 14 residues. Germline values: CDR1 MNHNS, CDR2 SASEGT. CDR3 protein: CASTPSSDSYEQYF. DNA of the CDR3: TGTGCCAGCACCCCCAGCTCCGACTCATACGAGCAGTACTTC.

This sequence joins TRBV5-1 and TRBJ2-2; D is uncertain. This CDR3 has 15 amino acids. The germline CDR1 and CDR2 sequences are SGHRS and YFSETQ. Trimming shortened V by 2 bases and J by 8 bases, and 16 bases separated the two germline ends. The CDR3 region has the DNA TGCGCCAGCAGCTTTAGGCAGGACGGTTTGGGGGAGCTGTTTTTT. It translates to CASSFRQDGLGELFF. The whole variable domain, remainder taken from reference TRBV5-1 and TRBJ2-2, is KAGVTQTPRYLIKTRGQQVTLSCSPISGHRSVSWYQQTPGQGLQFLFEYFSETQRNKGNFPGRFSGRQFSNSRSEMNVSTLELGDSALYLCASSFRQDGLGELFFGEGSRLTVL.

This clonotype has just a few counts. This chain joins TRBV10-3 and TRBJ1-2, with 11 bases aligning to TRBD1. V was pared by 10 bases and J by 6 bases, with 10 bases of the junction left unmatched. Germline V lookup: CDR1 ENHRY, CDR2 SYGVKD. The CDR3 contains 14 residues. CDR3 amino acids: CATVDRGPVDGYTF. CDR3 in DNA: TGTGCCACCGTGGACAGGGGGCCAGTGGATGGCTACACCTTC.

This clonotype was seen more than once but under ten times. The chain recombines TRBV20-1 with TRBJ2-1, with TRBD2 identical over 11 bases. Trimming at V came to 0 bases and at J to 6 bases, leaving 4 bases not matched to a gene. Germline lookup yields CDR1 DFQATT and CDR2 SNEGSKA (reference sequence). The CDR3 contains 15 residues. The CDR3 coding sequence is TGCAGTGCTAGAGATCTAGGACTAGCGGGCAATGAGCAGTTCTTC. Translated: CSARDLGLAGNEQFF.

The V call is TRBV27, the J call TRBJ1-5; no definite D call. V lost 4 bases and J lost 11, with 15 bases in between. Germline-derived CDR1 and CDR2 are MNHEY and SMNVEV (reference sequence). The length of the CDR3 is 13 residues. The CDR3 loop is CASSSGPSGSQHF. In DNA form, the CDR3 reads TGTGCCAGCAGTTCTGGCCCCAGTGGGTCCCAGCATTTT.

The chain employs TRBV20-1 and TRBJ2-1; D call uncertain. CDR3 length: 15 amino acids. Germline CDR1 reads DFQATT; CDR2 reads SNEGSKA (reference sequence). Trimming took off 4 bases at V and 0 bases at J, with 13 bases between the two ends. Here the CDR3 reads CSAKRTRSSYNEQFF. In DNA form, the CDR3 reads TGCAGTGCTAAAAGGACGAGGAGCTCCTACAATGAGCAGTTCTTC.

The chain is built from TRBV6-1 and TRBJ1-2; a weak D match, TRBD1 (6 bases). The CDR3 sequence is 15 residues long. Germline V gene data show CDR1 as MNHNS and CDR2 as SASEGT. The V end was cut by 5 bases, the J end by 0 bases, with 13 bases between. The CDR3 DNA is TGTGCCAGCAGTCGGGGGACATCAGCTAACTATGGCTACACCTTC. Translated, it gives CASSRGTSANYGYTF.

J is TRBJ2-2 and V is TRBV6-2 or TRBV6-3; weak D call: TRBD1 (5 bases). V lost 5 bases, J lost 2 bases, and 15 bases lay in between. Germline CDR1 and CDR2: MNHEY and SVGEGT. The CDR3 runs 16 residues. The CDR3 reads CASSLPQGSNTGELFF. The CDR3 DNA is TGTGCCAGCAGTCTTCCCCAGGGTAGCAACACCGGGGAGCTGTTTTTT.

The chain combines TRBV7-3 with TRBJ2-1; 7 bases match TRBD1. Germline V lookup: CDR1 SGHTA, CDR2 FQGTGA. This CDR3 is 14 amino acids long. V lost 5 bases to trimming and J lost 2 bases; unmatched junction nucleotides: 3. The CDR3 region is CASSGDRTYNEQFF. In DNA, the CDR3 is TGTGCCAGCAGCGGGGACAGAACCTACAATGAGCAGTTCTTC.

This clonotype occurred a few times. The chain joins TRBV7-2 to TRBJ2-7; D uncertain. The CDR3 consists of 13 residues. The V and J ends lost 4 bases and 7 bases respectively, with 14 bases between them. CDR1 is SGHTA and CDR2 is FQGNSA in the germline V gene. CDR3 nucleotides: TGTGCCAGCAGCTCGTGGGCCCCCTCGGAGCAGTACTTC. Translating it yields CASSSWAPSEQYF.

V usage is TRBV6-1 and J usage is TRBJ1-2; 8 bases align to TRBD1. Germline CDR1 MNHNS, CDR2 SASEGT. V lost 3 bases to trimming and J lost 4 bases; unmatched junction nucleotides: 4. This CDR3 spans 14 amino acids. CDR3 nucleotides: TGTGCCAGCAGTGAGGACAGGGCCCCCTATGGCTACACCTTC. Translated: CASSEDRAPYGYTF.

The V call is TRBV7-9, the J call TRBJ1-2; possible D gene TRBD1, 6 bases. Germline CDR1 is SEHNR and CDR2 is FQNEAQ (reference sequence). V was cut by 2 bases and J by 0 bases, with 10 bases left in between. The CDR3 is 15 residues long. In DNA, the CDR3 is TGTGCCAGCAGCTTATTAGGGGGAGCTAACTATGGCTACACCTTC. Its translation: CASSLLGGANYGYTF.